The next 20 T cell receptor beta chains were all read from a single sample in a study of T cell responses to AZD1222 COVID-19 vaccine (TCRdb year 2021). The time point label here, explained by the study, means: baseline before first vaccination. The library was produced with the immunoSEQ multiplex PCR assay. Entries here come from immuneACCESS through TCRdb and include only in-frame sequences with V and J called. Some clones fail to appear in such tables; in the studies checked, an unresolved V gene covers under half of the shortfall, and the cause of the remainder is unknown. For this sample the table gives 84,000 or so clones, of which about 85% were detected only once. Jointly, the top ten make up about 1.6% of the sample. Sequencing used peripheral blood, obtained on day 0 of AZD1222 vaccination. Receptors were obtained from an adult in good health.

Turning to this clone: Other DNA variants within this sample encode the same CDR3. J is TRBJ2-3 and V is TRBV30; D gene uncertain. Per the germline V gene, CDR1 is GTSNPN and CDR2 is SVGIG (reference sequence). The CDR3 has 13 residues. With 2 bases removed from V and 6 bases from J, the gap between germline ends came to 12 bases. CDR3 DNA sequence: TGTGCCTGGAGTTTAACCCCGGCGGATACGCAGTATTTT. Translation gives CAWSLTPADTQYF.

DNA for the CDR3: TGTGCCAGCAGGACGAGGAACTCCTATAATTCACCCCTCCACTTT. Translation: CASRTRNSYNSPLHF. The chain uses TRBV2 and TRBJ1-6; no reliable D call. This CDR3 region has 15 residues. Trimming removed 6 bases from V and 0 bases from J, with 9 bases in between. CDR1 and CDR2 (germline): SNHLY, FYNNEI.

The sample holds one count of this clone. V gene TRBV6-2 or TRBV6-3 combines with J gene TRBJ2-3; D is unresolved. V lost 6 bases and J lost 5, with 9 bases in between. CDR1 MNHEY and CDR2 SVGEGT come from the germline V gene. This CDR3 has 12 amino acids. The CDR3 DNA is TGTGCCAGCAGCTCTGTGGTAGATACGCAGTATTTT. Protein: CASSSVVDTQYF.

The V gene is TRBV5-1, the J gene TRBJ2-7; D is uncertain. Germline CDR1 SGHRS, CDR2 YFSETQ. The length of the CDR3 is 14 residues. Trimming took 0 bases from V and 5 from J, leaving 12 bases between them. The CDR3 DNA sequence: TGCGCCAGCAGCTTGGGCCTTCATATGGACGAGCAGTACTTC. Protein product: CASSLGLHMDEQYF.

The V and J genes are TRBV15 and TRBJ1-4; no clear D gene. This CDR3 is built from 16 residues. Trimming took off 8 bases at V and 0 bases at J, with 16 bases between the two ends. Per the germline V gene, CDR1 is LNHNV and CDR2 is YYDKDF (reference sequence). DNA of the CDR3: TGTGCCACCCTTCGGGAGAAGGGAGCAACTAATGAAAAACTGTTTTTT. The encoded protein is CATLREKGATNEKLFF.

The chain employs TRBV7-8 and TRBJ2-2; 8 nucleotides agree with TRBD1. V dropped 3 bases and J dropped 8; count of bases not matched to a gene: 5. CDR3 length: 14 residues. Germline assignment: CDR1 SGHVS and CDR2 FQNEAQ. The CDR3 here is CASSFETGVGELFF. The CDR3 DNA is TGTGCCAGCAGCTTCGAGACAGGGGTGGGGGAGCTGTTTTTT.

The rearrangement joins TRBV7-9 to TRBJ1-1; a possible D gene is TRBD1 (5 bases). Trimming removed 5 bases from V and 0 bases from J, with 10 bases in between. CDR3 length: 14 residues. Germline V gene lookup returns CDR1 SEHNR and CDR2 FQNEAQ (reference sequence). The CDR3 nucleotides read TGTGCCAGCAGCGGAACGACAGTGAACACTGAAGCTTTCTTT. Amino acids: CASSGTTVNTEAFF.

V usage is TRBV20-1 and J usage is TRBJ2-4, with TRBD1 identical over 8 bases. J lost 0 bases, V lost 3 bases, and 7 bases had no gene match. CDR1 is DFQATT and CDR2 is SNEGSKA in the germline V gene (reference sequence). The CDR3 totals 16 residues. The DNA for the CDR3 is TGCAGTGCTAGTGGACAGGGACTCCTAGCCAAAAACATTCAGTACTTC. Encoded protein: CSASGQGLLAKNIQYF.

The genes are TRBV7-6 and TRBJ2-3, with a tentative D call TRBD2 (6 bases). V was cut by 0 bases and J by 5 bases, with 12 bases left in between. CDR3 length: 15 residues. The V gene's germline CDR1 is SGHVS and CDR2 FNYEAQ. CDR3 coding DNA: TGTGCCAGCAGCTTAGCGTCGGGAGCAGTAGATACGCAGTATTTT. It encodes CASSLASGAVDTQYF.

This clone has more than one count but fewer than ten. The rearrangement uses TRBV6-5 and TRBJ1-5; a possible D gene is TRBD1 (5 bases). This CDR3 has 14 residues. Deletions cut 7 bases from V and 0 bases from J, with 10 bases between. Germline-derived CDR1 and CDR2 are MNHEY and SVGAGI. In DNA form, the CDR3 reads TGTGCCAGCAAGCCAGGGAATAGCAATCAGCCCCAGCATTTT. It is translated as CASKPGNSNQPQHF.

A single count supports this clone. The genes are TRBV7-9 and TRBJ2-5; TRBD2 is a possible D gene (6 bases). The CDR3 is made up of 17 amino acids. The V end was cut by 1 base, the J end by 0 bases, with 15 bases between. Germline V gene data show CDR1 as SEHNR and CDR2 as FQNEAQ (reference sequence). As DNA, the CDR3 is TGTGCCAGCAGCTTAGGTTTGGGCAGCGGGTACCAAGAGACCCAGTACTTC. Translation gives CASSLGLGSGYQETQYF.

This chain links TRBV19 with TRBJ1-5; perhaps TRBD1 as D (5 bases). The length of the CDR3 is 13 residues. V gave up 7 bases and J gave up 5 bases, with 12 bases separating them. Germline V gene sequence: CDR1 LNHDA, CDR2 SQIVND (reference sequence). The CDR3 reads CASTPGWDQPQHF. In DNA, the CDR3 is TGTGCCAGTACCCCAGGGTGGGATCAGCCCCAGCATTTT.

This clone was counted only a few times. V and J are TRBV7-2 and TRBJ2-2; D is perhaps TRBD2 (5 bases). The V end was cut by 5 bases, the J end by 5 bases, with 15 bases between. Germline V CDR1 and CDR2: SGHTA, FQGNSA. The CDR3 spans 15 residues. CDR3: CASSPQVGGTGELFF. As DNA, the CDR3 is TGTGCCAGCAGCCCCCAGGTCGGAGGAACCGGGGAGCTGTTTTTT.

J is TRBJ1-1 and V is TRBV27; TRBD1 matches at 8 bases. V gave up 5 bases and J gave up 3 bases; unmatched junction bases: 20. CDR3 size: 19 residues. Germline assignment: CDR1 MNHEY and CDR2 SMNVEV (reference sequence). The CDR3 DNA follows: TGTGCCAGCAGTATAAGTCCTGGACAGGGATCGTTCGGCGACACTGAAGCTTTCTTT. Its protein is CASSISPGQGSFGDTEAFF.

The chain links TRBV9 to TRBJ2-2, with D perhaps matching TRBD1 (5 bases). The ends were cut back, 2 bases at V and 5 bases at J, with 16 bases in the middle. The germline V gene has CDR1 SGDLS and CDR2 YYNGEE. CDR3 length equals 16 residues. CDR3 coding DNA: TGTGCCAGCAGCGTTGACAGTGCAGTTCGGACCGGGGAGCTGTTTTTT. Protein product: CASSVDSAVRTGELFF.

The chain is built from TRBV19 and TRBJ1-3; the D gene is possibly TRBD1 (5 bases). V was cut by 9 bases and J by 4 bases, with 7 bases left in between. The CDR3 sequence is 11 residues long. The germline V gene has CDR1 LNHDA and CDR2 SQIVND (reference sequence). The CDR3 DNA is TGTGCCAGCGGGGCAGGAAACACCATATATTTT. Its translation is CASGAGNTIYF. Based on the CDR3 plus reference TRBV19 and TRBJ1-3, the full variable domain is DGGITQSPKYLFRKEGQNVTLSCEQNLNHDAMYWYRQDPGQGLRLIYYSQIVNDFQKGDIAEGYSVSREKKESFPLTVTSAQKNPTAFYLCASGAGNTIYFGEGSWLTVV.

The genes are TRBV10-3 and TRBJ1-5; D is uncertain. Trimming stripped 3 bases from V and 6 bases from J, with 15 bases between. Germline V gene sequence: CDR1 ENHRY, CDR2 SYGVKD. This CDR3 contains 15 residues. The DNA for the CDR3 is TGTGCCATCAGTGACCTCCGAGGGAGCGGTCAGCCCCAGCATTTT. This gives the protein CAISDLRGSGQPQHF.

The chain joins TRBV18 to TRBJ2-1; D is unresolved. Deletions cut 4 bases from V and 0 bases from J, with 10 bases between. The CDR3 is 15 amino acids. CDR1 is KGHSH and CDR2 is LQKENI in the germline V gene. CDR3 protein: CASSLRTTSYNEQFF. The DNA of the CDR3 is TGTGCCAGCTCACTCCGGACCACCTCCTACAATGAGCAGTTCTTC.

J is TRBJ2-3 and V is TRBV3-1 (or the pseudogene TRBV3-2); D unclear. This CDR3 spans 12 amino acids. V lost 4 bases to trimming and J lost 5 bases, with 7 bases between them. Germline-derived CDR1 and CDR2 are LGHDT and YNNKEL (reference sequence). The CDR3 is CASSPFGDTQYF. DNA for the CDR3: TGTGCCAGCAGCCCGTTCGGAGATACGCAGTATTTT.

This clone has a handful of counts. The V call is TRBV7-2, the J call TRBJ1-3; D gene uncertain. Looked up from germline, CDR1 is SGHTA and CDR2 is FQGNSA. The CDR3 loop spans 17 amino acids. Trimming removed 1 base at V and 2 bases at J, with 15 bases between. CDR3 DNA: TGTGCCAGCAGCTTAGATTGGACGCCGAGGCCTGGAAACACCATATATTTT. Translating gives CASSLDWTPRPGNTIYF.